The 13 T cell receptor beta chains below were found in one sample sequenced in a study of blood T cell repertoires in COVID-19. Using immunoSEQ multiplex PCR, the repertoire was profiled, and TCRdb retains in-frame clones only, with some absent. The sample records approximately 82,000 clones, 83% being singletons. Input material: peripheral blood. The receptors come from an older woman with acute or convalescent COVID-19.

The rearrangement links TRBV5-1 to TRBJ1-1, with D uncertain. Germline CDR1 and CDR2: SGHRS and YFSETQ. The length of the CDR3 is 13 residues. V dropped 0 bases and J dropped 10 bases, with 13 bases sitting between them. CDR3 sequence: CASSLAITERAFF. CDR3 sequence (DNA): TGCGCCAGCAGCTTGGCCATTACAGAAAGAGCTTTCTTT.

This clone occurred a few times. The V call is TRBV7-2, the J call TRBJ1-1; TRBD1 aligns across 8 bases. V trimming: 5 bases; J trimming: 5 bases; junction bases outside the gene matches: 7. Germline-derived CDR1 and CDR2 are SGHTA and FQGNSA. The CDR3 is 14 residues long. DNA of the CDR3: TGTGCCAGCAGCGACCCGGGACAGGTAACTGAAGCTTTCTTT. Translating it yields CASSDPGQVTEAFF.

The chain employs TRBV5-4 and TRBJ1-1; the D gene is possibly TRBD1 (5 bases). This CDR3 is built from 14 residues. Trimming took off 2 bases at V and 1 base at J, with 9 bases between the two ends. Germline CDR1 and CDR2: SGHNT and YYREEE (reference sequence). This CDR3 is CASSFSQGNTEAFF. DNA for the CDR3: TGTGCCAGCAGCTTTAGCCAGGGGAACACTGAAGCTTTCTTT.

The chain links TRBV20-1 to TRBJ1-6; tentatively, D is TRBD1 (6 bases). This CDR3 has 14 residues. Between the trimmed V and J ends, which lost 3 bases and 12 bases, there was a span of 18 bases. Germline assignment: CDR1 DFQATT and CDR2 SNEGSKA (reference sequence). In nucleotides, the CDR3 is TGCAGTGCTAGTCCAGGGCAAGTACAGGGACCCCTCCACTTT. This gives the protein CSASPGQVQGPLHF.

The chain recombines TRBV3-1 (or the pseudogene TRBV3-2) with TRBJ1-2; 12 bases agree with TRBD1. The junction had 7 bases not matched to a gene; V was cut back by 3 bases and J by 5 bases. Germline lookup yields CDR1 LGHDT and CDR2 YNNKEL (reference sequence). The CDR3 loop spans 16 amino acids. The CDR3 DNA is TGTGCCAGCAGCCAGCACGGGACAGGGGGCCGGTATGGCTACACCTTC. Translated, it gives CASSQHGTGGRYGYTF.

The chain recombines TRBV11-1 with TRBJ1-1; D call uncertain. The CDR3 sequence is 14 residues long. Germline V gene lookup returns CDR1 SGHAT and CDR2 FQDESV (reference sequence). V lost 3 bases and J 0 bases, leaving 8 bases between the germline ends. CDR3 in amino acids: CASSLEGMNTEAFF. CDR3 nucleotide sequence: TGTGCCAGCAGCTTGGAGGGCATGAACACTGAAGCTTTCTTT.

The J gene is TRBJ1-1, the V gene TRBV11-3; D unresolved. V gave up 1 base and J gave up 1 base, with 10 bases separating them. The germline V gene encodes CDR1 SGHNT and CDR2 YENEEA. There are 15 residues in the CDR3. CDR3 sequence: CASSLGANPNTEAFF. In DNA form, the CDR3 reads TGTGCCAGCAGCTTAGGAGCAAACCCGAACACTGAAGCTTTCTTT.

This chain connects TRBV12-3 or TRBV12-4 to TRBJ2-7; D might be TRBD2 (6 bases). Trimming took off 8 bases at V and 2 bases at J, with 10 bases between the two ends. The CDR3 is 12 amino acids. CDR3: CASVRDPYEQYF. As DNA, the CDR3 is TGTGCCAGCGTGCGGGACCCCTACGAGCAGTACTTC.

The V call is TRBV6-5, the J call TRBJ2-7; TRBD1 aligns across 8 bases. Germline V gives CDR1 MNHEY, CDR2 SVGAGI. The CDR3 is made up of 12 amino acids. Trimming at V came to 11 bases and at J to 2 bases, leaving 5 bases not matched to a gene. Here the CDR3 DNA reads TGTGCCTCACAGGGGGTTCCCTACGAGCAGTACTTC. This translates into CASQGVPYEQYF.

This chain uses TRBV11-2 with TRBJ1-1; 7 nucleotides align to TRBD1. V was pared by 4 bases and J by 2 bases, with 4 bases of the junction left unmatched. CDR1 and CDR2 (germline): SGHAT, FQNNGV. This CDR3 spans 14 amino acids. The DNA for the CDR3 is TGTGCCAGCAGCTCTACAGGGGCCAACACTGAAGCTTTCTTT. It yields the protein CASSSTGANTEAFF. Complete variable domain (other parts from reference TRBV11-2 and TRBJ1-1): EAGVAQSPRYKIIEKRQSVAFWCNPISGHATLYWYQQILGQGPKLLIQFQNNGVVDDSQLPKDRFSAERLKGVDSTLKIQPAKLEDSAVYLCASSSTGANTEAFFGQGTRLTVV.

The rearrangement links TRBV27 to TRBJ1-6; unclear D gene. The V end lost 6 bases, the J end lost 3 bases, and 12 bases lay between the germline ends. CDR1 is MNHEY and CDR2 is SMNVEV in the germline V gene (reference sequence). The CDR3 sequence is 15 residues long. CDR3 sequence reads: CASSERSSYNSPLHF. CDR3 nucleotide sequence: TGTGCCAGCAGCGAAAGATCCAGCTATAATTCACCCCTCCACTTT.

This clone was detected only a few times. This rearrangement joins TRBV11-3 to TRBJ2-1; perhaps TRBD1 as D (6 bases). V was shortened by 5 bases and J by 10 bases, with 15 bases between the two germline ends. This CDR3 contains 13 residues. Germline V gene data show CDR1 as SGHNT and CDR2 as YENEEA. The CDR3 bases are TGTGCCAGCAGCGAGATGGGGGCCCGGGAGCAGTTCTTC. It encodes CASSEMGAREQFF.

In DNA form, the CDR3 reads TGCAGCGTTGATGACAGGGAGAACTACCTTAACTATGGCTACACCTTC. Its translation is CSVDDRENYLNYGYTF. This chain uses TRBV29-1 with TRBJ1-2, with 7 bases identical to TRBD1. This CDR3 is 16 amino acids long. With 3 bases clipped from V and 1 base from J, the junction kept 11 bases outside the gene matches. CDR1 SQVTM and CDR2 ANQGSEA come from the germline V gene.